This is a list of T cell receptor beta chains from one sample in a study of CD8+ T cells in alopecia areata. The repertoire was sequenced with immunoSEQ multiplex PCR; TCRdb's copy has only in-frame clones and lacks some. This sample has approximately 280,000 clones, with nearly 60% found just once. Here the sequenced sample was CD4+ T cells sorted from blood, taken at week 24, from a patient treated with tofacitinib. These receptors all come from a human donor with alopecia areata. The CDR3 runs from the conserved cysteine through the conserved F or W. Fields, in order: J gene, D gene, V gene, CDR3 protein. D genes are given only for firm matches.

J: TRBJ1-3
D: NA
V: TRBV27
CDR3: CASSNRAYSGNTIYF

J: TRBJ2-3
D: NA
V: TRBV20-1
CDR3: CSAPLGGTQYF

J: TRBJ1-5
D: TRBD1
V: TRBV4-3
CDR3: CASSLHRGAGQPQHF

J: TRBJ1-5
D: TRBD1
V: TRBV28
CDR3: CASSGSLPRTGENQPQHF

J: TRBJ2-1
D: NA
V: TRBV2
CDR3: CASSDGYEQFF

J: TRBJ1-4
D: TRBD1
V: TRBV15
CDR3: CATSRAGTASTNEKLFF

J: TRBJ1-1
D: TRBD1
V: TRBV29-1
CDR3: CSVKTGVDTEAFF

J: TRBJ1-2
D: NA
V: TRBV29-1
CDR3: CSDLGGDGYTF

J: TRBJ2-5
D: TRBD1
V: TRBV7-8
CDR3: CASRPGGKETQYF

J: TRBJ2-3
D: TRBD2
V: TRBV7-3
CDR3: CASSLVREETQYF

J: TRBJ2-7
D: TRBD1
V: TRBV2
CDR3: CASSEYGQEYTEQYF

J: TRBJ2-5
D: TRBD2
V: TRBV29-1
CDR3: CSVEKTSGEETQYF

J: TRBJ2-1
D: NA
V: TRBV4-1
CDR3: CASSQDHAVNEQFF

J: TRBJ1-6
D: TRBD1
V: TRBV30
CDR3: CAWSGQYNSPLHF

J: TRBJ2-5
D: NA
V: TRBV5-1
CDR3: CASRAEETQYF

J: TRBJ2-2
D: NA
V: TRBV30
CDR3: CAWSDPRRTTGELFF

J: TRBJ1-1
D: NA
V: TRBV10-3
CDR3: CAISEEGRNTEAFF

J: TRBJ1-1
D: NA
V: TRBV30
CDR3: CAWSRNTEAFF

J: TRBJ2-5
D: NA
V: TRBV30
CDR3: CAWSFGGGQETQYF

J: TRBJ2-6
D: NA
V: TRBV4-2
CDR3: CASSQEGRIFGANVLTF

J: TRBJ2-1
D: TRBD2
V: TRBV30
CDR3: CAWSVDLSGSSYNEQFF

J: TRBJ2-7
D: TRBD1
V: TRBV28
CDR3: CASSQGVYEQYF

J: TRBJ1-2
D: NA
V: TRBV5-4
CDR3: CASSLVGSSGYTF

J: TRBJ1-2
D: TRBD1
V: TRBV4-1
CDR3: CASSQDLDRAARAARARGYTF

J: TRBJ2-5
D: NA
V: TRBV5-6
CDR3: CASSEYQETQYF

J: TRBJ1-5
D: TRBD1
V: TRBV28
CDR3: CASTGGQYSNQPQHF

J: TRBJ2-4
D: NA
V: TRBV5-1
CDR3: CASSPRGGQNIQYF

J: TRBJ2-7
D: TRBD1
V: TRBV29-1
CDR3: CSVAGQGAVEQYF